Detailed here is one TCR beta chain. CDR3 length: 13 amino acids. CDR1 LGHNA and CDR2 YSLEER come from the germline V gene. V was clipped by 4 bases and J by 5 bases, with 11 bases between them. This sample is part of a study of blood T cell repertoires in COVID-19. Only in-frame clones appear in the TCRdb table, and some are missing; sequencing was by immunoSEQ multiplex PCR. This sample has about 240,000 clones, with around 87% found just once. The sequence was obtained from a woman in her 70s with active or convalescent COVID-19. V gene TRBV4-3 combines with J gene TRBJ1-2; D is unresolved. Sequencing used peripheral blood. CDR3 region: CASSPTKGYGYTF. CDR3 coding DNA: TGCGCCAGCAGCCCTACTAAAGGTTATGGCTACACCTTC.